The next 29 T cell receptor beta chains were all read from a single sample in a study of blood T cell repertoires in COVID-19. Sequencing was performed with immunoSEQ multiplex PCR; in TCRdb, only in-frame clones are kept and a portion is missing. Among under 95,000 clones listed, around nine tenths were seen once. The material sequenced was peripheral blood. The receptors stem from a man in his 60s with acute or convalescent COVID-19.

The V call is TRBV11-1, the J call TRBJ2-3; D call uncertain. The CDR3 spans 14 residues. The V gene's germline CDR1 is SGHAT and CDR2 FQDESV (reference sequence). Trimming left V 2 bases short and J 0 bases short, with 6 bases between. CDR3 DNA sequence: TGTGCCAGCAGCTTATATTCGAGCACAGATACGCAGTATTTT. Residues: CASSLYSSTDTQYF. Drawing the rest from reference TRBV11-1 and TRBJ2-3, the complete variable domain is EAEVAQSPRYKITEKSQAVAFWCDPISGHATLYWYRQILGQGPELLVQFQDESVVDDSQLPKDRFSAERLKGVDSTLKIQPAELGDSAMYLCASSLYSSTDTQYFGPGTRLTVL.

The V call is TRBV6-4, the J call TRBJ1-2; 9 nucleotides align to TRBD1. There are 13 residues in the CDR3. CDR1 is MRHNA and CDR2 is SNTAGT in the germline V gene. V gave up 9 bases and J gave up 4 bases; unmatched junction bases: 6. The DNA of the CDR3 is TGTGCCAGAGATGGACAGGGGAGCTATGGCTACACCTTC. Translation: CARDGQGSYGYTF.

This chain connects TRBV27 to TRBJ2-7; 8 bases fit TRBD1. Germline V gene data show CDR1 as MNHEY and CDR2 as SMNVEV (reference sequence). With V trimmed by 1 base and J by 4 bases, 9 bases remained unmatched. The CDR3 runs to 16 residues. The CDR3 nucleotides read TGTGCCAGCAGTTTATATGGACAGGGTGGAGCTTACGAGCAGTACTTC. Translated, it gives CASSLYGQGGAYEQYF.

This rearrangement joins TRBV6-5 to TRBJ1-1; D not certain. There are 15 residues in the CDR3. Trimming shortened V by 2 bases and J by 1 base, and 11 bases separated the two germline ends. CDR1 is MNHEY, CDR2 SVGAGI, per germline. The CDR3, as DNA: TGTGCCAGCAGTTACATCGCAGGAGGGAACACTGAAGCTTTCTTT. Its protein is CASSYIAGGNTEAFF.

The rearrangement links TRBV5-4 to TRBJ1-1; D perhaps matches TRBD1 (5 bases). Germline assignment: CDR1 SGHNT and CDR2 YYREEE (reference sequence). The CDR3 runs to 15 residues. Trimming left V 5 bases short and J 5 bases short, with 19 bases between. The chain's CDR3 is CASSLSRTQGTEAFF. The CDR3 nucleotides read TGTGCCAGCAGTCTATCCCGGACCCAGGGAACTGAAGCTTTCTTT.

This clone has a handful of counts. This chain connects TRBV3-1 (or the pseudogene TRBV3-2) to TRBJ1-6; D gene uncertain. This CDR3 has 15 residues. Per the germline V gene, CDR1 is LGHDT and CDR2 is YNNKEL (reference sequence). The V end was cut by 1 base, the J end by 6 bases, with 10 bases between. DNA of the CDR3: TGTGCCAGCAGCCAAGTCGCAGGCTCTAATTCACCCCTCCACTTT. Residues: CASSQVAGSNSPLHF.

This chain uses TRBV10-1 with TRBJ1-3, with TRBD1 as a possible D gene (6 bases). Trimming stripped 8 bases from V and 1 base from J, with 9 bases between. The CDR3 is made up of 13 amino acids. The V gene's germline CDR1 is WNHNN and CDR2 SYGVQD (reference sequence). CDR3 region: CASGQGSGNTIYF. Here the CDR3 DNA reads TGCGCCAGCGGCCAGGGGTCTGGAAACACCATATATTTT.

V and J are TRBV6-5 and TRBJ2-3; D is ambiguous. V lost 10 bases and J 0 bases, leaving 14 bases between the germline ends. CDR1 and CDR2 (germline): MNHEY, SVGAGI. This CDR3 is built from 14 residues. CDR3 protein: CAIAILPSTDTQYF. CDR3 DNA: TGTGCCATCGCGATCCTTCCTAGCACAGATACGCAGTATTTT.

This clone was observed a few times. This chain links TRBV27 with TRBJ2-1; 9 bases are shared with TRBD1. The germline V gene has CDR1 MNHEY and CDR2 SMNVEV (reference sequence). V trimming: 7 bases; J trimming: 7 bases; junction bases outside the gene matches: 8. The CDR3 contains 14 residues. Here the CDR3 reads CASTTGQGNNEQFF. The CDR3, as DNA: TGTGCCAGCACAACCGGACAGGGGAATAATGAGCAGTTCTTC.

The rearrangement links TRBV10-3 to TRBJ1-1, with 9 nucleotides matching TRBD1. The ends lost 1 base at V and 11 bases at J; junction bases unmatched: 11. The germline V gene encodes CDR1 ENHRY and CDR2 SYGVKD. This CDR3 is built from 15 residues. CDR3 in DNA: TGTGCCATCAGTGAGTTACAGGGGGCGCAGGGAACGGCTTTCTTT. Protein sequence: CAISELQGAQGTAFF.

This clone was seen once. V gene TRBV19 combines with J gene TRBJ1-2; 8 nucleotides align to TRBD1. The CDR3 loop spans 15 amino acids. The germline V gene has CDR1 LNHDA and CDR2 SQIVND (reference sequence). The V segment lost 2 bases and the J segment 7 bases; nucleotides outside the gene matches: 9. CDR3 sequence (DNA): TGTGCCAGTAGTATACTAGTCACCGGACAGGGTGGCTACACCTTC. Protein sequence: CASSILVTGQGGYTF.

The rearrangement links TRBV12-5 to TRBJ2-5; TRBD2 agrees at 8 bases. V shed 7 bases, J shed 1 base, and the junction held 2 bases outside the gene matches. The germline V gene encodes CDR1 LGHNT and CDR2 FRNRAP. The CDR3 runs to 13 residues. DNA of the CDR3: TGTGCTAGTGCACTAGCGGTCCAAGAGACCCAGTACTTC. Protein sequence: CASALAVQETQYF.

The chain uses TRBV27 and TRBJ1-2, with D perhaps matching TRBD1 (5 bases). Germline CDR1 and CDR2: MNHEY and SMNVEV (reference sequence). The CDR3 length is 15 residues. The V gene lost 7 bases and the J gene lost 6 bases, with 21 bases spanning the gap. CDR3 nucleotides: TGTGCCAGCACCCTTCAGGGTGGGAGGGGTGATGGCTACACCTTC. The encoded protein is CASTLQGGRGDGYTF.

The V call is TRBV19, the J call TRBJ1-2, with D possibly matching TRBD1 (6 bases). The CDR3 totals 15 residues. Germline assignment: CDR1 LNHDA and CDR2 SQIVND (reference sequence). V was clipped by 7 bases and J by 0 bases, with 15 bases between them. In nucleotides, the CDR3 is TGTGCCAGTAAACTACAAAGGGGGACTAACTATGGCTACACCTTC. Amino acids: CASKLQRGTNYGYTF.

The chain links TRBV6-5 to TRBJ1-1; D perhaps matches TRBD1 (6 bases). Trimming cost V 5 bases and J 4 bases, with 11 bases left between them. Looked up from germline, CDR1 is MNHEY and CDR2 is SVGAGI. The CDR3 runs to 13 residues. The CDR3 protein is CASSLGAVTEAFF. DNA of the CDR3: TGTGCCAGCAGTCTGGGGGCTGTCACTGAAGCTTTCTTT.

This clone has just a few counts. CDR3 sequence: CASSLARLDPGTVNSPLHF. The DNA of the CDR3 is TGTGCCAGCAGCTTAGCGAGACTGGACCCCGGGACAGTTAATTCACCCCTCCACTTT. This chain connects TRBV7-6 to TRBJ1-6, with 7 bases fitting TRBD1. V was pared by 0 bases and J by 6 bases, with 14 bases of the junction left unmatched. The length of the CDR3 is 19 residues. Germline CDR1 reads SGHVS; CDR2 reads FNYEAQ.

The chain's CDR3 is CASSFLDRDLFGELFF. The CDR3 DNA follows: TGTGCCAGCAGCTTCCTGGACAGGGATCTTTTCGGGGAGCTGTTTTTT. The chain has TRBV27 and TRBJ2-2, with 8 nucleotides matching TRBD1. Germline CDR1 MNHEY, CDR2 SMNVEV (reference sequence). With 6 bases clipped from V and 7 bases from J, the junction kept 13 bases outside the gene matches. This CDR3 spans 16 amino acids.

The chain links TRBV30 to TRBJ2-3, with a tentative D call TRBD1 (6 bases). Deletions cut 0 bases from V and 6 bases from J, with 16 bases between. The CDR3 runs 15 residues. Germline values: CDR1 GTSNPN, CDR2 SVGIG (reference sequence). The CDR3 DNA reads TGTGCCTGGAGTGTGTCGTCAGGGGTAAGCGATACGCAGTATTTT. This encodes CAWSVSSGVSDTQYF.

This clone was picked up a small number of times. This chain joins TRBV10-1 and TRBJ1-1, with a weak D call TRBD1 (5 bases). V was pared by 9 bases and J by 0 bases, with 11 bases between. CDR3 length: 13 residues. Germline-derived CDR1 and CDR2 are WNHNN and SYGVQD (reference sequence). CDR3 sequence (DNA): TGCGCCAGTACAAGGGGCTTGAACACTGAAGCTTTCTTT. Translation gives CASTRGLNTEAFF.

V is TRBV5-4 and J is TRBJ1-5; weak D call: TRBD1 (5 bases). V dropped 1 base and J dropped 7 bases, with 12 bases sitting between them. CDR1 SGHNT and CDR2 YYREEE come from the germline V gene (reference sequence). The CDR3 is made up of 14 amino acids. This CDR3 reads CASSLQGGEQPQHF. The CDR3 DNA reads as TGTGCCAGCAGCTTGCAGGGTGGGGAACAGCCCCAGCATTTT.

The gene calls are TRBV5-4 and TRBJ1-2, with a possible D match to TRBD1 (6 bases). Per the germline V gene, CDR1 is SGHNT and CDR2 is YYREEE (reference sequence). The CDR3 extends over 14 amino acids. V lost 3 bases and J lost 2, with 11 bases in between. The DNA for the CDR3 is TGTGCCAGCAGCTCGGGGGGGGCCAACTATGGCTACACCTTC. Its protein is CASSSGGANYGYTF.

The CDR3 here is CASSYVSILEGRNNSPLHF. Here the CDR3 DNA reads TGTGCCAGCAGTTACGTATCTATTCTCGAGGGCCGGAATAATTCACCCCTCCACTTT. The V call is TRBV6-2 or TRBV6-3, the J call TRBJ1-6; no clear D gene. The CDR3 is 19 amino acids. CDR1 is MNHEY and CDR2 is SVGEGT in the germline V gene. Trimming shortened V by 2 bases and J by 5 bases, and 22 bases separated the two germline ends.

The rearrangement uses TRBV5-1 and TRBJ2-7, with 7 nucleotides matching TRBD1. The V gene end was trimmed by 5 bases and the J gene end by 2 bases; junction bases not matched to a gene: 7. This CDR3 is 14 amino acids long. Germline-derived CDR1 and CDR2 are SGHRS and YFSETQ. The CDR3 protein is CASRSRGGTYEQYF. CDR3 DNA: TGCGCCAGCAGATCTAGAGGGGGCACCTACGAGCAGTACTTC.

This clone showed up just once. The chain employs TRBV9 and TRBJ2-3; TRBD1 matches 8 bases. The V gene's germline CDR1 is SGDLS and CDR2 YYNGEE. The CDR3 is made up of 14 amino acids. The V gene end was trimmed by 5 bases and the J gene end by 6 bases; junction bases not matched to a gene: 8. The CDR3 loop reads CASSGQGGKDTQYF. The CDR3 bases are TGTGCCAGCAGTGGACAGGGCGGTAAGGATACGCAGTATTTT.

The chain employs TRBV6-1 and TRBJ2-1; 12 bases match TRBD2. CDR1 is MNHNS, CDR2 SASEGT, per germline. The CDR3 runs 18 residues. The junction had 11 bases not matched to a gene; V was cut back by 0 bases and J by 8 bases. CDR3 coding DNA: TGTGCCAGCAGTGAAGCCCGACTAGCGGGGGCCACCCCGTATGAGCAGTTCTTC. Translated, it gives CASSEARLAGATPYEQFF.

The chain joins TRBV10-2 to TRBJ2-3, with D tentatively TRBD1 (6 bases). Germline loops: CDR1 WSHSY, CDR2 SAAADI. This CDR3 has 14 amino acids. Trimming took off 6 bases at V and 3 bases at J, with 13 bases between the two ends. CDR3 loop: CASSPDSPTDTQYF. The CDR3 DNA follows: TGCGCCAGCAGCCCGGACAGCCCGACAGATACGCAGTATTTT.

The V gene is TRBV4-1, the J gene TRBJ1-1, with D maybe TRBD1 (5 bases). In germline, CDR1 is MGHRA, CDR2 YSYEKL. Trimming took off 0 bases at V and 9 bases at J, with 11 bases between the two ends. The length of the CDR3 is 13 residues. As DNA, the CDR3 is TGCGCCAGCAGCCAAGATTCCGGGACTAAAGCTTTCTTT. Its translation is CASSQDSGTKAFF.

The V gene is TRBV3-1 (or the pseudogene TRBV3-2), the J gene TRBJ1-5; no clear D. V gave up 1 base and J gave up 7 bases, with 11 bases separating them. This CDR3 spans 14 amino acids. Germline V CDR1 and CDR2: LGHDT, YNNKEL (reference sequence). The CDR3 DNA is TGTGCCAGCAGCCAAGCCGGCGAAGCGCAGCCCCAGCATTTT. This gives the protein CASSQAGEAQPQHF.

CDR3 protein: CASSPGTGNTEAFF. CDR3 sequence (DNA): TGCGCCAGCAGTCCAGGGACAGGGAACACTGAAGCTTTCTTT. The chain is built from TRBV5-1 and TRBJ1-1; 8 bases are shared with TRBD1. J was trimmed by 1 base and V by 5 bases; bases with no gene match: 4. The CDR3 is 14 residues long. Germline CDR1 and CDR2: SGHRS and YFSETQ.